This TCR beta chain was sequenced during a study of shared clonotypes between healthy human individuals. Whole-study context: Two women and a few men aged 18 to 49 served as donors.

Sequencing used immunoSEQ multiplex PCR; TCRdb keeps in-frame clones, though not all of them. There are about 980,000 clones in the sample; 76% occur only once, and approximately 1.5% lies in the top ten. The junction had 1 base not matched to a gene; V was cut back by 8 bases and J by 0 bases. Germline assignment: CDR1 MGHDK and CDR2 SYGVNS. The CDR3 runs to 14 residues. Notes on the study in general: Relative to their counterparts shared across all four donors, non-shared clonotypes exhibited diminished generation probabilities. In general, naive subsets displayed greater estimated richness than memory subsets did.

Turning to this clone: The target antigen is unknown. It may be a read error: a sequence one base away is much more abundant.

This clonotype originated in a man younger than 35 in good health. The chain carries TRBV25-1 and TRBJ2-6; 7 nucleotides align to TRBD1. Sequencing used memory CD4+ T cells sorted from blood. Documented subset: CD45RA-negative fraction. The CDR3 coding sequence is TGTGCCAGCCAGGGGGACTCTGGGGCCAACGTCCTGACTTTC. Amino acid sequence: CASQGDSGANVLTF.